Listed here are 24 T cell receptor beta chains from one sample, sequenced in a study of blood T cell dynamics during melanoma immunotherapy. Regarding time point: week 3, after first cycle of checkpoint inhibitor. Some clones are missing from TCRdb's copy, which holds only in-frame ones; the method was immunoSEQ multiplex PCR. The data show about 11,000 clones, roughly 80% seen once. Material: blood, obtained from a patient treated with checkpoint blockade. These receptors came from a human donor with melanoma.

The V and J genes are TRBV7-9 and TRBJ2-2; D uncertain. V lost 1 base, J lost 5 bases, and 5 bases lay in between. Germline assignment: CDR1 SEHNR and CDR2 FQNEAQ (reference sequence). The CDR3 sequence is 13 residues long. CDR3 DNA sequence: TGTGCCAGCAGCTTAGGTGGGACCGGGGAGCTGTTTTTT. Translating gives CASSLGGTGELFF.

The chain has TRBV11-3 and TRBJ2-1, with 11 bases lining up with TRBD1. The junction had 10 bases not matched to a gene; V was cut back by 5 bases and J by 7 bases. Germline CDR1 SGHNT, CDR2 YENEEA. CDR3 length: 16 residues. CDR3 in amino acids: CASSQEGTGGKNEQFF. CDR3 DNA sequence: TGTGCCAGCAGCCAAGAAGGGACAGGGGGGAAAAATGAGCAGTTCTTC.

CDR3 bases: TGTGCCAGCAGTAAACAGGGGGCGTACACTGAAGCTTTCTTT. Protein sequence: CASSKQGAYTEAFF. The chain links TRBV28 to TRBJ1-1, with 9 nucleotides matching TRBD1. CDR3 length: 14 residues. Germline-derived CDR1 and CDR2 are MDHEN and SYDVKM. J was trimmed by 3 bases and V by 5 bases; bases with no gene match: 4. The full variable domain, rest sourced from reference TRBV28 and TRBJ1-1, is DVKVTQSSRYLVKRTGEKVFLECVQDMDHENMFWYRQDPGLGLRLIYFSYDVKMKEKGDIPEGYSVSREKKERFSLILESASTNQTSMYLCASSKQGAYTEAFFGQGTRLTVV.

The rearrangement links TRBV4-2 to TRBJ1-2; perhaps TRBD1 as D (5 bases). CDR1 and CDR2 from the germline V gene are LGHNA and YNFKEQ. This CDR3 region has 16 residues. Trimming removed 4 bases at V and 2 bases at J, with 17 bases between. CDR3: CASSPGEGEGNYGYTF. The CDR3 DNA is TGTGCCAGCAGCCCGGGAGAAGGGGAAGGGAACTATGGCTACACCTTC.

The genes are TRBV6-5 and TRBJ1-2; 9 positions match TRBD1. Germline trimming cut 4 bases from V and 7 bases from J; bases unmatched to any gene: 7. CDR1 and CDR2 from the germline V gene are MNHEY and SVGAGI. There are 14 residues in the CDR3. This chain's CDR3 is CASSSGTGKAGYTF. For the CDR3, the DNA is TGTGCCAGCAGTTCCGGGACAGGGAAGGCTGGCTACACCTTC.

CDR3 sequence: CATSREEGRNIQYF. The CDR3 DNA reads TGTGCCACCAGCAGAGAAGAGGGGAGAAACATTCAGTACTTC. The J gene is TRBJ2-4, the V gene TRBV15, with D possibly called TRBD1 or TRBD2 (5 bases each). The CDR3 contains 14 residues. V lost 0 bases and J lost 6, with 9 bases in between. Per germline, CDR1 LNHNV and CDR2 YYDKDF (reference sequence).

This chain uses TRBV7-9 with TRBJ1-4; 8 bases agree with TRBD1. The germline V gene encodes CDR1 SEHNR and CDR2 FQNEAQ (reference sequence). J gave up 7 bases and V 5 bases, and 9 bases lay outside the gene matches. This CDR3 contains 15 residues. Here the CDR3 DNA reads TGTGCCAGCAGCCCAAACAGGGGGTTAGGTGAAAAACTGTTTTTT. This sequence encodes CASSPNRGLGEKLFF.

The J gene is TRBJ2-1, the V gene TRBV28; D could derive from TRBD1 or TRBD2 (10 bases each). Trimming took 5 bases from V and 8 from J, leaving 31 bases between them. Germline V gene data show CDR1 as MDHEN and CDR2 as SYDVKM. CDR3 size: 19 residues. This CDR3 reads CASSTGQGVRLAGVDEQFF. In DNA form, the CDR3 reads TGTGCCAGCAGTACCGGACAGGGGGTTCGTCTAGCGGGAGTCGATGAGCAGTTCTTC.

The table lists this clone with a count of one. V usage is TRBV18 and J usage is TRBJ1-2; TRBD1 matches 11 bases. Trimming removed 5 bases from V and 4 bases from J; junction bases left unmatched: 3. The CDR3 covers 14 residues. Germline V gene sequence: CDR1 KGHSH, CDR2 LQKENI. The CDR3 nucleotides read TGTGCCAGCTCAGGAGGACAGGGGGCCTATGGCTACACCTTC. Protein sequence: CASSGGQGAYGYTF.

The chain carries TRBV7-2 and TRBJ2-7, with TRBD1 matching over 7 bases. There are 13 residues in the CDR3. Trimming removed 5 bases from V and 2 bases from J; junction bases left unmatched: 3. From germline, CDR1 is SGHTA and CDR2 FQGNSA. The DNA for the CDR3 is TGTGCCAGCAGCGACGACAGGGCCTACGAGCAGTACTTC. This translates into CASSDDRAYEQYF.

The rearrangement joins TRBV18 to TRBJ2-7; 10 positions match TRBD1. CDR1 and CDR2 from the germline V gene are KGHSH and LQKENI. V lost 1 base, J lost 0 bases, and 12 bases stayed unmatched. The CDR3 is 19 amino acids. The CDR3 nucleotides read TGTGCCAGCTCACCACGCGACAGGGGGCCTACCGCGATCTCCTACGAGCAGTACTTC. As protein: CASSPRDRGPTAISYEQYF.

V and J are TRBV6-5 and TRBJ1-1; D gene uncertain. V was clipped by 2 bases and J by 6 bases, with 7 bases between them. In germline, CDR1 is MNHEY, CDR2 SVGAGI. The CDR3 is 12 amino acids. The CDR3: CASSYSRAEAFF. The CDR3 nucleotides read TGTGCCAGCAGTTACAGCCGGGCTGAAGCTTTCTTT.

The chain carries TRBV6-6 and TRBJ1-1; TRBD1 agrees at 9 bases. Losses at the gene ends were 2 bases for V and 4 bases for J; bases not matched to a gene: 2. The germline CDR1 and CDR2 sequences are MNHNY and SVGAGI (reference sequence). CDR3 size: 14 residues. The CDR3 region has the DNA TGTGCCAGCAGTTACGCGACAGGGGGCACTGAAGCTTTCTTT. Translation gives CASSYATGGTEAFF.

This rearrangement joins TRBV18 to TRBJ2-5; D may be TRBD1 (6 bases). Germline V CDR1 and CDR2: KGHSH, LQKENI. The CDR3 covers 13 residues. The V gene lost 3 bases and the J gene lost 3 bases, with 8 bases spanning the gap. The CDR3 loop is CASSPRQEETQYF. CDR3 coding DNA: TGTGCCAGCTCACCGCGACAGGAAGAGACCCAGTACTTC.

The chain has TRBV7-2 and TRBJ2-5, with D unresolved. The J call may be wrong; the DNA end is better matched by TRBJ2-7. This CDR3 spans 13 amino acids. From germline, CDR1 is SGHTA and CDR2 FQGNSA. This CDR3 is CASSLATDYEQYF. DNA of the CDR3: TGTGCCAGCAGCTTAGCCACGGACTACGAGCAGTACTTC.

The chain combines TRBV27 with TRBJ2-3, with 14 bases identical to TRBD2. Germline CDR1 reads MNHEY; CDR2 reads SMNVEV (reference sequence). This CDR3 is built from 16 residues. The trim removed 3 bases at V and 4 bases at J, leaving 3 bases unmatched. The CDR3 sequence: CASSFGLAGGPDTQYF. DNA of the CDR3: TGTGCCAGCAGTTTCGGACTAGCGGGAGGACCAGATACGCAGTATTTT.

The chain carries TRBV6-5 and TRBJ1-5, with D unclear. Germline lookup yields CDR1 MNHEY and CDR2 SVGAGI. The CDR3 is 15 residues long. V was trimmed by 2 bases and J by 0 bases, leaving 8 bases between them. DNA for the CDR3: TGTGCCAGCAGTTACGGGCACTATAGCAATCAGCCCCAGCATTTT. This codes for CASSYGHYSNQPQHF.

The genes are TRBV19 and TRBJ2-1, with 14 bases matching TRBD2. The CDR3 spans 16 residues. Germline V gene sequence: CDR1 LNHDA, CDR2 SQIVND (reference sequence). The trim removed 6 bases at V and 4 bases at J, leaving 5 bases unmatched. The CDR3 DNA follows: TGTGCCAGTAGGACTAGCGGGAGGGGTTCTTACAATGAGCAGTTCTTC. Protein product: CASRTSGRGSYNEQFF.

This chain links TRBV9 with TRBJ2-7; D is perhaps TRBD2 (6 bases). Germline V gene sequence: CDR1 SGDLS, CDR2 YYNGEE. The V end lost 0 bases, the J end lost 0 bases, and 13 bases lay between the germline ends. The CDR3 covers 16 residues. The CDR3 region has the DNA TGTGCCAGCAGCGTAGGGGACTTCCCGAGCTCCTACGAGCAGTACTTC. It translates to CASSVGDFPSSYEQYF.

This clone came up a few times. The chain joins TRBV28 to TRBJ1-6, with D maybe TRBD1 (6 bases). This CDR3 region has 15 residues. From germline, CDR1 is MDHEN and CDR2 SYDVKM. The germline V and J ends were trimmed by 5 bases and 7 bases, with 15 bases remaining between them. The CDR3 nucleotides read TGTGCCAGCAGTGTCCCACAGGGACCCAATTCACCCCTCCACTTT. It specifies CASSVPQGPNSPLHF.

The chain has TRBV7-2 and TRBJ2-2, with D uncertain. The V gene lost 5 bases and the J gene lost 5 bases, with 9 bases spanning the gap. The CDR3 runs 13 residues. Germline lookup yields CDR1 SGHTA and CDR2 FQGNSA. The CDR3: CASSDVATGELFF. CDR3 DNA: TGTGCCAGCAGCGACGTCGCGACCGGGGAGCTGTTTTTT.

This clone came up a few times. The V and J genes are TRBV11-2 and TRBJ1-3, with D possibly being TRBD1 (5 bases). This CDR3 region has 19 residues. Germline CDR1 and CDR2: SGHAT and FQNNGV. V gave up 0 bases and J gave up 2 bases, with 20 bases separating them. This chain's CDR3 is CASSLDGATGGRTGNTIYF. The CDR3, as DNA: TGTGCCAGCAGCTTAGACGGCGCCACAGGTGGCCGCACTGGAAACACCATATATTTT.

By sample share, this clone is large (0.1 to 1%). Other DNA sequences from this sample encode an identical CDR3 as well. This sequence joins TRBV5-6 and TRBJ1-2; maybe TRBD1 (6 bases). CDR3 size: 16 residues. V lost 4 bases and J lost 1, with 17 bases in between. Germline V gene data show CDR1 as SGHDT and CDR2 as YYEEEE. Here the CDR3 reads CASSDFNRESNYGYTF. As DNA, the CDR3 is TGTGCCAGCAGCGATTTCAACAGGGAGAGTAACTATGGCTACACCTTC.

The rearrangement joins TRBV7-8 to TRBJ2-7, with TRBD1 matching 8 bases. Losses at the gene ends were 1 base for V and 9 bases for J; bases not matched to a gene: 5. The CDR3 extends over 13 amino acids. From germline, CDR1 is SGHVS and CDR2 FQNEAQ. The CDR3 is CASSLVAGGLQYV. The CDR3 nucleotides read TGTGCCAGCAGCTTAGTTGCAGGGGGCTTGCAGTACGTC.